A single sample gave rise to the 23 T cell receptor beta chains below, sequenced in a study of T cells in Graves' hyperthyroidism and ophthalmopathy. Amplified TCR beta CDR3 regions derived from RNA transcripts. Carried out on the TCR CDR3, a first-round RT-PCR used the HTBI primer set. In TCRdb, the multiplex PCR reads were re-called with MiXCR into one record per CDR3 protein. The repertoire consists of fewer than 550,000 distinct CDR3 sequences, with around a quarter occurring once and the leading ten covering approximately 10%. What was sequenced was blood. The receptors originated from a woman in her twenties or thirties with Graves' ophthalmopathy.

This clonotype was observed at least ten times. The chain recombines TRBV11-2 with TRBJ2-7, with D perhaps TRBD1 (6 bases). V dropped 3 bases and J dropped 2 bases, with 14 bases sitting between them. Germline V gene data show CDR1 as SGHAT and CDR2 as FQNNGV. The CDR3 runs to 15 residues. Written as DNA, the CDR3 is TGTGCCAGCAGCTTTCGTCAGGGGCCTACCTACGAGCAGTACTTC. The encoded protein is CASSFRQGPTYEQYF.

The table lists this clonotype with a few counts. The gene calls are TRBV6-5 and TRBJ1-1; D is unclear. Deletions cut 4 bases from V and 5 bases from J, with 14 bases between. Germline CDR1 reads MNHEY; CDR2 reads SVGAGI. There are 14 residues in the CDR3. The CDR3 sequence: CASSSGPEETEAFF. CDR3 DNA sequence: TGTGCCAGCAGTTCCGGGCCTGAGGAGACTGAAGCTTTCTTT.

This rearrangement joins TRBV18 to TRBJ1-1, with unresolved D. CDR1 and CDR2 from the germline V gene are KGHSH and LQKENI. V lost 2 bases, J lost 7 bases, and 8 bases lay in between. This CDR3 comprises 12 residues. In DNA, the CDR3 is TGTGCCAGCTCACCAGAATCCAGTGAAGCTTTCTTT. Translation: CASSPESSEAFF.

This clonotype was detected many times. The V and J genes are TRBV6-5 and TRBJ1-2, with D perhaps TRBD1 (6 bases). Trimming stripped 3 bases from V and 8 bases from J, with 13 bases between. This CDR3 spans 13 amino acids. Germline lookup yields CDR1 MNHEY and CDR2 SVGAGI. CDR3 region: CASSYGGAGGYTF. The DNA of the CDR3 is TGTGCCAGCAGTTATGGGGGGGCTGGGGGCTACACCTTC.

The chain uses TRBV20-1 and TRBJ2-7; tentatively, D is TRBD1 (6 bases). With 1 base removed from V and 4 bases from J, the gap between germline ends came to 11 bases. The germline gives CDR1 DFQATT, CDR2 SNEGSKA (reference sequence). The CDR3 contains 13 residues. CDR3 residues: CSARGYREYEQYF. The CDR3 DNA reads TGCAGTGCTAGAGGGTACAGGGAATACGAGCAGTACTTC.

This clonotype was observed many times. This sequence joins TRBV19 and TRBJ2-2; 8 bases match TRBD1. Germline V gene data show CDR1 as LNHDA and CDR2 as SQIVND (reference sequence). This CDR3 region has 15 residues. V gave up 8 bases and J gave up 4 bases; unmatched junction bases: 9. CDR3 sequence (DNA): TGTGCCAGTTTAGACAGGGGAAGTCTCACCGGGGAGCTGTTTTTT. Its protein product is CASLDRGSLTGELFF. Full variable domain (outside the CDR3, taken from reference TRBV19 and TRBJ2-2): DGGITQSPKYLFRKEGQNVTLSCEQNLNHDAMYWYRQDPGQGLRLIYYSQIVNDFQKGDIAEGYSVSREKKESFPLTVTSAQKNPTAFYLCASLDRGSLTGELFFGEGSRLTVL.

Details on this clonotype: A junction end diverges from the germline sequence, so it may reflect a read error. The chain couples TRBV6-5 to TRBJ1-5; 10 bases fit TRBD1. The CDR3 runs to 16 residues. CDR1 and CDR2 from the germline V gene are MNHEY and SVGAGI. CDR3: CASNYPGQGSNQPQHF. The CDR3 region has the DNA TGTGCCAGCAATTACCCGGGACAGGGGAGCAATCAGCCCCAGCATTTT.

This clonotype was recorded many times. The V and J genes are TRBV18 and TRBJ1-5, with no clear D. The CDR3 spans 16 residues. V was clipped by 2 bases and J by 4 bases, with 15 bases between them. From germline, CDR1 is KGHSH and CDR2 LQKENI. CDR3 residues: CASSPKTLTTNQPQHF. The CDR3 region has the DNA TGTGCCAGCTCACCAAAAACCCTGACAACGAATCAGCCCCAGCATTTT.

The CDR3 sequence: CASNHRGGVYSNQPQHF. CDR3 nucleotides: TGTGCCAGCAATCACAGGGGAGGGGTCTATAGCAATCAGCCCCAGCATTTT. The chain couples TRBV28 to TRBJ1-5; 7 bases fit TRBD1. Germline V lookup: CDR1 MDHEN, CDR2 SYDVKM. V was clipped by 7 bases and J by 0 bases; unmatched bases: 12. The CDR3 is 17 residues long.

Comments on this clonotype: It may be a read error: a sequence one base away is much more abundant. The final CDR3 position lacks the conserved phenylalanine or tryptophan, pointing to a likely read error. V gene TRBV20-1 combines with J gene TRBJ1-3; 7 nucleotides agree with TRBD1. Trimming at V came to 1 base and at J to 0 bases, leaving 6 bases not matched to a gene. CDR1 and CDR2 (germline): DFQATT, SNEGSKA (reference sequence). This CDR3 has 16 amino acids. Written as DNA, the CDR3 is TGCAGTGCTAGAGCCACAGGGGCCAGCTCTGGAAACACCATATATTTG. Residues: CSARATGASSGNTIYL.

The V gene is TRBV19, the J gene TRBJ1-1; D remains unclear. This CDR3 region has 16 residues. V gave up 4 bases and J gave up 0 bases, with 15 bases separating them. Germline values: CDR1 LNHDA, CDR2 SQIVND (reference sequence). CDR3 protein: CASSTTLRILNTEAFF. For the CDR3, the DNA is TGTGCCAGTAGTACGACACTCCGGATACTGAACACTGAAGCTTTCTTT.

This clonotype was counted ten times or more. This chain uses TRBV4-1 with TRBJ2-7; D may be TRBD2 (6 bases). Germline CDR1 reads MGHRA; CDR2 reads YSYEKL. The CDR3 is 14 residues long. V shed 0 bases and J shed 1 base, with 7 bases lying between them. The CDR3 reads CASSQDAGSYEQYF. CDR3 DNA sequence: TGCGCCAGCAGCCAAGATGCGGGGTCCTACGAGCAGTACTTC.

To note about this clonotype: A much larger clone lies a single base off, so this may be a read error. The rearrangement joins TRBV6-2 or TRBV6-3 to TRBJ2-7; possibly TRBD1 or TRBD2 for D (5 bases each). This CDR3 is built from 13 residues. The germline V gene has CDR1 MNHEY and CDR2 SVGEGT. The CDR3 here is CSSGYGQGNEQYF. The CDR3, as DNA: TGTTCCAGCGGTTACGGTCAGGGCAACGAGCAGTACTTC.

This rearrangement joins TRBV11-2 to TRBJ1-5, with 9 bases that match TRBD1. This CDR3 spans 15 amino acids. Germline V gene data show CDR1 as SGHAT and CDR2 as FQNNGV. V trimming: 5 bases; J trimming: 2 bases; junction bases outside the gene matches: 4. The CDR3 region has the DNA TGTGCCAGCAGCATCGACAGGGGGGGCAATCAGCCCCAGCATTTT. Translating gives CASSIDRGGNQPQHF.

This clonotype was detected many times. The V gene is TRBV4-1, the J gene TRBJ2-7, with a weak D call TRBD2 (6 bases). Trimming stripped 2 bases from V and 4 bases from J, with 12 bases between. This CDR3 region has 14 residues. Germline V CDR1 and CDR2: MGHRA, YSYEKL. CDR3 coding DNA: TGCGCCAGCAGCCAACCCGGGACTGGATACGAGCAGTACTTC. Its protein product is CASSQPGTGYEQYF.

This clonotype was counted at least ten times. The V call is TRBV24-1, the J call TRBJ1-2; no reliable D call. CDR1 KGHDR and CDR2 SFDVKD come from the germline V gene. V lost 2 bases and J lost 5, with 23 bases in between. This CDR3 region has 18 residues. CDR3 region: CATSDSTGGAGSRYGYTF. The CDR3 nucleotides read TGTGCCACCAGTGATTCGACTGGAGGAGCCGGTTCGAGATATGGCTACACCTTC.

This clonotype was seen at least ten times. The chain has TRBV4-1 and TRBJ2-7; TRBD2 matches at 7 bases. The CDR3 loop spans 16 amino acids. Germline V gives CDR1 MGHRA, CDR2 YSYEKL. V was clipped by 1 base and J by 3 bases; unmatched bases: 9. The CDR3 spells CASSQGRTSSFYEQYF. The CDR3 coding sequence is TGCGCCAGCAGCCAAGGTAGGACTAGTAGCTTCTACGAGCAGTACTTC.

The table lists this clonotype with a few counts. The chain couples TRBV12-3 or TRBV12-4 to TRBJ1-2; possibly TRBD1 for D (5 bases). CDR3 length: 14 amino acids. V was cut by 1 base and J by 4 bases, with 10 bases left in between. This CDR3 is CASSLGGLSYGYTF. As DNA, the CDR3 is TGTGCCAGCAGTTTAGGGGGACTGAGCTATGGCTACACCTTC.

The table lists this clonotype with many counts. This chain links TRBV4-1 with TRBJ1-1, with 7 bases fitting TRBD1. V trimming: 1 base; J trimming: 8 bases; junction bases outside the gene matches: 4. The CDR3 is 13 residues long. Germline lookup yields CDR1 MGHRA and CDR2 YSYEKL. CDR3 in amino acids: CASSQVVGQEAFF. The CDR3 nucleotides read TGCGCCAGCAGCCAAGTGGTGGGACAGGAAGCTTTCTTT.

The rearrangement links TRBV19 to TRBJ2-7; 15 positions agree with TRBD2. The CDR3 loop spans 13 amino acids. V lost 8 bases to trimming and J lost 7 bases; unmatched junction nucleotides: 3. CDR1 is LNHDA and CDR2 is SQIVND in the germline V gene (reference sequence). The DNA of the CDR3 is TGTGCCAGTGGACTAGCGGGAGGGCGGGAGCAGTACTTC. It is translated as CASGLAGGREQYF.

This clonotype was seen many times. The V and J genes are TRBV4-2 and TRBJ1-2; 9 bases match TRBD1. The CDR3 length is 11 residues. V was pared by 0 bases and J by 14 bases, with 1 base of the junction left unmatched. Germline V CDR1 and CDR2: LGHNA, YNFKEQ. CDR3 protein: CASSQEQGATF. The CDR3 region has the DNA TGTGCCAGCAGCCAAGAACAGGGGGCAACCTTC.

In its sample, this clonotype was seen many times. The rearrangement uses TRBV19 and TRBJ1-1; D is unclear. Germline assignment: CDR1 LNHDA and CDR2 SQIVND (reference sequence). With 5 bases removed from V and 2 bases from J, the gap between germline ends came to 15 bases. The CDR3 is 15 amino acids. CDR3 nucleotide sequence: TGTGCCAGTAGTTATGGAGTCAGCGCCAACACTGAAGCTTTCTTT. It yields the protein CASSYGVSANTEAFF.

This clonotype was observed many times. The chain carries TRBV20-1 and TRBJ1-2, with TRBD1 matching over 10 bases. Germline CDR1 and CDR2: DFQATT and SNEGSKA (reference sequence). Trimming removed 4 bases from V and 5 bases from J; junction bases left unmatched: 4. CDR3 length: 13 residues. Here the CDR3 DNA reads TGCAGTGCTACGACAGGGGGCTCGTATGGCTACACCTTC. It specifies CSATTGGSYGYTF.